These 29 T cell receptor beta chains were all obtained from the same sample, sequenced in a study of preoperative IRX-2 immunotherapy in early breast cancer. The treatment here: preoperative locoregional IRX-2 cytokine immunotherapy. Profiling relied on immunoSEQ multiplex PCR, and the TCRdb table lists in-frame clones only, not all of them. The data show about 1,100 clones, roughly four fifths seen once. The input for sequencing was tumor tissue, taken before IRX-2 immunotherapy. These receptors came from a human donor with breast cancer.

A note on this clone: One end of the junction is discordant with germline, which a read error may explain. The rearrangement uses TRBV6-8 and TRBJ1-4; 7 nucleotides line up with TRBD1. Germline CDR1 is MNHGY and CDR2 is SAAAGT. This CDR3 has 13 amino acids. The CDR3 bases are TGTGCCATCAGTGCAGACAGGGACGGAAAACTGTTTTTT. Translated, it gives CAISADRDGKLFF.

V is TRBV6-8 and J is TRBJ1-3, with a tentative D call TRBD1 (6 bases). CDR1 is MNHGY, CDR2 SAAAGT, per germline. Between the trimmed V and J ends, which lost 10 bases and 8 bases, there was a span of 27 bases. The CDR3 has 16 amino acids. The CDR3 sequence is CAIKGGGDRRGDTIYF. For the CDR3, the DNA is TGTGCCATCAAAGGGGGAGGCGACAGGAGGGGCGACACCATATATTTT.

This chain links TRBV6-8 with TRBJ1-1; D gene ambiguous. The V end lost 10 bases, the J end lost 0 bases, and 15 bases lay between the germline ends. CDR1 is MNHGY, CDR2 SAAAGT, per germline. This CDR3 has 14 residues. CDR3 sequence (DNA): TGTGCCACCCAGAACGGGCATATGAACACTGAAGCTTTCTTT. This encodes CATQNGHMNTEAFF.

This clone has more than one count but fewer than ten. The CDR3 sequence is CASSPGDHEAFF. DNA for the CDR3: TGTGCCAGCAGTCCGGGAGATCATGAAGCTTTCTTT. The chain employs TRBV6-8 and TRBJ1-1; no reliable D call. The germline gives CDR1 MNHGY, CDR2 SAAAGT. The CDR3 spans 12 residues. V lost 5 bases and J lost 7, with 11 bases in between.

This clone came up a few times. V is TRBV11-3 and J is TRBJ1-3, with D unresolved. CDR3 length: 16 residues. V was cut by 3 bases and J by 0 bases, with 12 bases left in between. Looked up from germline, CDR1 is SGHNT and CDR2 is YENEEA. CDR3 DNA: TGTGCCAGCAGCTTTATACGGGCGAGCTCTGGAAACACCATATATTTT. Residues: CASSFIRASSGNTIYF.

This clone came up a few times. V gene TRBV14 combines with J gene TRBJ1-1, with D tentatively TRBD1 (5 bases). Trimming pared 0 bases from V and 11 bases from J, leaving 13 bases between. CDR1 is SGHDN and CDR2 is FVKESK in the germline V gene. This CDR3 is 13 amino acids long. CDR3 sequence: CASSQDRAGMAFF. CDR3 sequence (DNA): TGTGCCAGCAGCCAAGATCGAGCAGGGATGGCTTTCTTT.

The chain recombines TRBV6-8 with TRBJ2-2; the D call may be TRBD1 or TRBD2 (5 bases each). Germline CDR1 and CDR2: MNHGY and SAAAGT. The CDR3 covers 15 residues. V lost 5 bases, J lost 0 bases, and 10 bases lay in between. CDR3 in DNA: TGTGCCAGCAGTCGGGACCTTGCGAACACCGGGGAGCTGTTTTTT. Amino acids: CASSRDLANTGELFF.

This chain joins TRBV11-3 and TRBJ2-1; 9 nucleotides line up with TRBD2. The CDR3 loop spans 16 amino acids. V lost 5 bases and J lost 7; bases outside the gene matches: 12. Germline CDR1 is SGHNT and CDR2 is YENEEA. CDR3 amino acids: CASSRTRTSAFNEQFF. The CDR3 region has the DNA TGTGCCAGCAGCCGAACGAGGACTAGCGCCTTTAATGAGCAGTTCTTC.

V is TRBV29-1 and J is TRBJ2-2, with 7 bases identical to TRBD2. The ends lost 7 bases at V and 3 bases at J; junction bases unmatched: 8. Germline CDR1 and CDR2: SQVTM and ANQGSEA. CDR3 size: 14 residues. This CDR3 reads CSAGRTRDTGELFF. In DNA form, the CDR3 reads TGCAGCGCCGGGAGGACTAGGGACACCGGGGAGCTGTTTTTT.

The chain recombines TRBV29-1 with TRBJ2-2; D uncertain. V was pared by 3 bases and J by 1 base, with 9 bases between. Germline V gene sequence: CDR1 SQVTM, CDR2 ANQGSEA. CDR3 length: 14 amino acids. The CDR3 DNA follows: TGCAGCGTTGAGAAACAACTGAACACCGGGGAGCTGTTTTTT. Protein product: CSVEKQLNTGELFF.

The chain is built from TRBV6-8 and TRBJ2-7; 10 nucleotides align to TRBD2. The CDR3 runs to 17 residues. The J segment lost 1 base and the V segment lost 6 bases, leaving 12 bases of the junction unmatched. Germline V CDR1 and CDR2: MNHGY, SAAAGT. DNA of the CDR3: TGTGCCAGCAGCCAGGAGACTAGCGGGCATTTTTCCTACGAGCAGTACTTC. Translation: CASSQETSGHFSYEQYF.

J is TRBJ1-2 and V is TRBV6-8; possible D gene TRBD1, 6 bases. CDR3 length equals 14 residues. The germline V gene encodes CDR1 MNHGY and CDR2 SAAAGT. Deletions cut 7 bases from V and 5 bases from J, with 17 bases between. This chain's CDR3 is CASKTSGTPYGYTF. The CDR3 bases are TGTGCCAGCAAGACTTCCGGGACACCATATGGCTACACCTTC.

The chain couples TRBV6-8 to TRBJ1-2; D is unresolved. Germline assignment: CDR1 MNHGY and CDR2 SAAAGT. The CDR3 spans 14 residues. With 2 bases removed from V and 6 bases from J, the gap between germline ends came to 13 bases. CDR3 sequence: CASSYELSGDGYTF. CDR3 coding DNA: TGTGCCAGCAGTTACGAACTCTCCGGGGATGGCTACACCTTC.

This chain links TRBV11-3 with TRBJ1-3; D possibly corresponds to TRBD1 (5 bases). The CDR3 consists of 15 residues. The V gene lost 3 bases and the J gene lost 0 bases, with 9 bases spanning the gap. CDR1 is SGHNT and CDR2 is YENEEA in the germline V gene. This chain's CDR3 is CASSFWGHSGNTIYF. The CDR3 DNA is TGTGCCAGCAGCTTTTGGGGCCACTCTGGAAACACCATATATTTT.

This clone is labeled large. This chain uses TRBV12-5 with TRBJ1-1; perhaps TRBD1 as D (6 bases). The CDR3 is 15 residues long. Germline values: CDR1 LGHNT, CDR2 FRNRAP. The V end was cut by 0 bases, the J end by 0 bases, with 8 bases between. The chain's CDR3 is CASGLVQGMNTEAFF. As DNA, the CDR3 is TGTGCTAGTGGTTTGGTCCAGGGGATGAACACTGAAGCTTTCTTT.

The chain uses TRBV28 and TRBJ2-1, with 10 bases that match TRBD2. The germline V gene encodes CDR1 MDHEN and CDR2 SYDVKM. Germline trimming cut 8 bases from V and 9 bases from J; bases unmatched to any gene: 7. The CDR3 consists of 13 residues. The CDR3 region is CASQSLAGAEQFF. CDR3 nucleotide sequence: TGTGCCAGCCAGAGTCTAGCGGGAGCTGAGCAGTTCTTC.

The chain joins TRBV25-1 to TRBJ1-2; D not resolved. This CDR3 has 12 amino acids. V lost 6 bases and J 3 bases, leaving 8 bases between the germline ends. Germline CDR1 MGHDK, CDR2 SYGVNS. The CDR3 reads CASREGYYGYTF. The DNA of the CDR3 is TGTGCCAGCAGGGAAGGATACTATGGCTACACCTTC.

This clone was recorded a few times. This rearrangement joins TRBV6-8 to TRBJ2-5, with no clear D. In germline, CDR1 is MNHGY, CDR2 SAAAGT. With 4 bases removed from V and 4 bases from J, the gap between germline ends came to 13 bases. The CDR3 spans 14 residues. The CDR3 region is CASSSPGLLETQYF. CDR3 nucleotide sequence: TGTGCCAGCAGTTCCCCAGGCCTCCTAGAGACCCAGTACTTC.

The rearrangement joins TRBV29-1 to TRBJ1-4; no firm D call. In germline, CDR1 is SQVTM, CDR2 ANQGSEA. This CDR3 has 13 residues. Trimming took 4 bases from V and 0 from J, leaving 6 bases between them. The CDR3 sequence is CSVAGSTNEKLFF. CDR3 coding DNA: TGCAGCGTTGCAGGATCAACTAATGAAAAACTGTTTTTT.

V usage is TRBV11-3 and J usage is TRBJ1-6; TRBD1 matches 7 bases. Germline trimming cut 3 bases from V and 5 bases from J; bases unmatched to any gene: 4. CDR1 is SGHNT, CDR2 YENEEA, per germline. The CDR3 spans 15 residues. The CDR3, as DNA: TGTGCCAGCAGCTTGGCGGGACAGAATAATTCACCCCTCCACTTT. It translates to CASSLAGQNNSPLHF.

As concerns this clone: At one of its ends the junction is not consistent with the germline gene, which may arise from a read error. The genes are TRBV10-3 and TRBJ1-2; maybe TRBD1 (6 bases). The germline V gene encodes CDR1 ENHRY and CDR2 SYGVKD. CDR3 size: 14 residues. The chain's CDR3 is CASSEGGPNYGYTF. The CDR3 nucleotides read TGTGCCAGCAGTGAGGGGGGACCTAACTATGGCTACACCTTC.

The rearrangement links TRBV6-8 to TRBJ2-2, with 9 bases identical to TRBD2. The CDR3 consists of 17 residues. V trimming: 7 bases; J trimming: 0 bases; junction bases outside the gene matches: 9. Germline V lookup: CDR1 MNHGY, CDR2 SAAAGT. The CDR3, as DNA: TGTGCCAGCACCCAGGATGGCGGGGGGGCGAACACCGGGGAGCTGTTTTTT. Encoded protein: CASTQDGGGANTGELFF.

The chain recombines TRBV6-8 with TRBJ1-4; TRBD1 might be the D (6 bases). The CDR3 length is 16 residues. The germline V and J ends were trimmed by 5 bases and 7 bases, with 20 bases remaining between them. Germline CDR1 is MNHGY and CDR2 is SAAAGT. DNA of the CDR3: TGTGCCAGCAGTGAGTGGGGGGGCGGGGACGGTGAAAAACTGTTTTTT. Its translation is CASSEWGGGDGEKLFF.

This clone was observed a handful of times. The rearrangement uses TRBV11-3 and TRBJ2-1; D may be TRBD1 (5 bases). Trimming cost V 1 base and J 4 bases, with 8 bases left between them. The V gene's germline CDR1 is SGHNT and CDR2 YENEEA. The CDR3 covers 14 residues. CDR3 DNA sequence: TGTGCCAGCAGCTTAGGAACAGGTTACAATGAGCAGTTCTTC. Protein product: CASSLGTGYNEQFF. The whole variable domain, filled in from reference TRBV11-3 and TRBJ2-1, reads EAGVVQSPRYKIIEKKQPVAFWCNPISGHNTLYWYLQNLGQGPELLIRYENEEAVDDSQLPKDRFSAERLKGVDSTLKIQPAELGDSAVYLCASSLGTGYNEQFFGPGTRLTVL.

The chain carries TRBV28 and TRBJ2-2; D call uncertain. V gave up 4 bases and J gave up 1 base, with 10 bases separating them. CDR1 MDHEN and CDR2 SYDVKM come from the germline V gene. The CDR3 is 15 residues long. In DNA form, the CDR3 reads TGTGCCAGCAGTTGGGCCCGTATGAACACCGGGGAGCTGTTTTTT. Amino acids: CASSWARMNTGELFF.

The rearrangement links TRBV23-1 to TRBJ1-1; no firm D call. TRBV23-1 belongs to the ORF category, with a function that is uncertain. V was pared by 2 bases and J by 0 bases, with 7 bases between. This CDR3 contains 14 residues. CDR3 in amino acids: CASSQPNLNTEAFF. CDR3 DNA sequence: TGCGCCAGCAGTCAACCCAATTTGAACACTGAAGCTTTCTTT.

CDR3 loop: CASSPTRLAHGNTIYF. The CDR3 DNA reads as TGTGCCAGCTCACCAACCAGGTTGGCTCACGGAAACACCATATATTTT. This rearrangement joins TRBV18 to TRBJ1-3; D unclear. CDR3 length: 16 amino acids. V lost 2 bases to trimming and J lost 4 bases, with 15 bases between them. CDR1 and CDR2 from the germline V gene are KGHSH and LQKENI.

The rearrangement links TRBV11-3 to TRBJ1-5; unclear D gene. Germline CDR1 is SGHNT and CDR2 is YENEEA. The CDR3 totals 14 residues. V was pared by 3 bases and J by 2 bases, with 8 bases between. The CDR3 sequence is CASSLDGGNQPQHF. CDR3 coding DNA: TGTGCCAGCAGCTTGGACGGGGGCAATCAGCCCCAGCATTTT.

A single count supports this clone. The rearrangement links TRBV5-1 to TRBJ2-5, with 12 positions matching TRBD2. Germline V gene lookup returns CDR1 SGHRS and CDR2 YFSETQ. The V gene end was trimmed by 0 bases and the J gene end by 5 bases; junction bases not matched to a gene: 8. The CDR3 runs 17 residues. The CDR3 nucleotides are TGCGCCAGCAGCTTGGGGTCGACTAGCGGGAGAGGTGAGACCCAGTACTTC. This codes for CASSLGSTSGRGETQYF.